One and the same sample provided the 20 T cell receptor beta chains below, sequenced in a study of T cell repertoires in aging, cancer and after chemotherapy. TCR beta rearrangements were amplified from peripheral blood genomic DNA. A mixed TRB-A/B primer pool amplified rearranged TRB by multiplex touch-down PCR. TCRdb reprocessed the multiplex PCR reads with MiXCR, giving one entry per CDR3 protein. The table shows around 12,000 distinct CDR3 sequences, with 21% occurring only once. The sequenced material came from blood. Receptor source: a human donor in good health.

Only a few counts were recorded for this clonotype. The chain is built from TRBV5-1 and TRBJ2-2; unclear D gene. V lost 4 bases and J lost 2, with 12 bases in between. Germline lookup yields CDR1 SGHRS and CDR2 YFSETQ. The CDR3 length is 15 residues. The CDR3 spells CASSPRTGNTGELFF. Written as DNA, the CDR3 is TGCGCCAGCAGCCCCCGGACGGGTAACACCGGGGAGCTGTTTTTT.

The chain uses TRBV6-4 and TRBJ2-3; 13 bases fit TRBD2. This CDR3 contains 16 residues. The junction had 2 bases not matched to a gene; V was cut back by 3 bases and J by 2 bases. Germline V lookup: CDR1 MRHNA, CDR2 SNTAGT. The CDR3 region has the DNA TGTGCCAGCAGTGAAACTAGCGGGGGGGCCACAGATACGCAGTATTTT. It translates to CASSETSGGATDTQYF.

The gene calls are TRBV9 and TRBJ1-1; D perhaps matches TRBD1 (6 bases). The CDR3 totals 15 residues. Germline V gene sequence: CDR1 SGDLS, CDR2 YYNGEE. The V end lost 7 bases, the J end lost 2 bases, and 18 bases lay between the germline ends. The CDR3 DNA is TGTGCCAGCTCCCCCGGAGACAGGTATAACACTGAAGCTTTCTTT. This codes for CASSPGDRYNTEAFF. Supplemented by reference TRBV9 and TRBJ1-1, the full variable domain reads DSGVTQTPKHLITATGQRVTLRCSPRSGDLSVYWYQQSLDQGLQFLIQYYNGEERAKGNILERFSAQQFPDLHSELNLSSLELGDSALYFCASSPGDRYNTEAFFGQGTRLTVV.

This clonotype occurred once. V is TRBV19 and J is TRBJ1-4; 11 bases are shared with TRBD1. Germline V lookup: CDR1 LNHDA, CDR2 SQIVND (reference sequence). V shed 4 bases, J shed 6 bases, and the junction held 1 base outside the gene matches. The CDR3 loop spans 14 amino acids. In nucleotides, the CDR3 is TGTGCCAGTAGTACGGGACAGGGGGATGAAAAACTGTTTTTT. This translates into CASSTGQGDEKLFF.

The chain combines TRBV6-9 with TRBJ2-1; a possible D gene is TRBD2 (6 bases). The CDR3 is 15 amino acids. CDR1 MNHGY and CDR2 SVAAGI come from the germline V gene. V lost 7 bases and J 7 bases, leaving 20 bases between the germline ends. DNA of the CDR3: TGTGCCAGCATTCAAGTGGGGGGAATTATGAATGAGCAGTTCTTC. It codes for CASIQVGGIMNEQFF.

By proportion, this clonotype is medium-sized (0.01 to 0.1%). This rearrangement joins TRBV6-5 to TRBJ1-2; D is perhaps TRBD1 (6 bases). This CDR3 comprises 12 residues. The germline V and J ends were trimmed by 6 bases and 8 bases, with 13 bases remaining between them. Germline V lookup: CDR1 MNHEY, CDR2 SVGAGI. Here the CDR3 reads CASRRTAEGYTF. The CDR3 DNA follows: TGTGCCAGCAGGAGGACAGCAGAAGGCTACACCTTC.

Concerning this clonotype itself: Just one base apart from a much larger clone, this may be a read error. The V gene is TRBV7-6, the J gene TRBJ2-7; no firm D call. This CDR3 contains 12 residues. Germline CDR1 and CDR2: SGHVS and FNYEAQ. Trimming took off 1 base at V and 5 bases at J, with 6 bases between the two ends. The CDR3 sequence: CASSLVDHEQYF. The DNA of the CDR3 is TGTGCCAGCAGCTTAGTTGACCACGAGCAGTACTTC. Full variable domain (rest looked up from reference TRBV7-6 and TRBJ2-7): GAGVSQSPRYKVTKRGQDVALRCDPISGHVSLYWYRQALGQGPEFLTYFNYEAQQDKSGLPNDRFSAERPEGSISTLTIQRTEQRDSAMYRCASSLVDHEQYFGPGTRLTVT.

J is TRBJ2-3 and V is TRBV9; 7 bases fit TRBD1. The V gene's germline CDR1 is SGDLS and CDR2 YYNGEE. The V and J ends lost 2 bases and 3 bases, in that order; junction bases with no gene match: 15. This CDR3 region has 18 residues. CDR3 bases: TGTGCCAGCAGCGTCGCATGGGGGCAGGGGGTTCGGACAGATACGCAGTATTTT. This codes for CASSVAWGQGVRTDTQYF.

This clonotype showed up just a few times. The CDR3 spells CASSRLTRDNEQFF. CDR3 DNA sequence: TGTGCCAGCAGCCGTTTGACCAGGGACAATGAGCAGTTCTTC. V gene TRBV5-6 combines with J gene TRBJ2-1; TRBD1 is a possible D gene (5 bases). V was pared by 4 bases and J by 5 bases, with 13 bases between. The CDR3 is 14 amino acids. Germline V gene sequence: CDR1 SGHDT, CDR2 YYEEEE.

This sequence joins TRBV7-6 and TRBJ2-1; D may be TRBD1 (5 bases). CDR1 is SGHVS, CDR2 FNYEAQ, per germline. This CDR3 has 14 amino acids. Trimming took off 1 base at V and 7 bases at J, with 11 bases between the two ends. CDR3 DNA: TGTGCCAGCAGCTTAGAAGGGGCTTCGAATGAGCAGTTCTTC. It translates to CASSLEGASNEQFF.

This clonotype was seen ten or more times. The chain links TRBV7-2 to TRBJ2-7; D may be TRBD1 or TRBD2 (5 bases each). The V end was cut by 5 bases, the J end by 3 bases, with 14 bases between. The CDR3 spans 14 residues. From germline, CDR1 is SGHTA and CDR2 FQGNSA. CDR3 nucleotide sequence: TGTGCCAGCAGCCAAGGGACGGCCTACTACGAGCAGTACTTC. It is translated as CASSQGTAYYEQYF.

By its share, this clonotype is medium-sized. This chain joins TRBV18 and TRBJ1-2; 7 bases map to TRBD1. Trimming took 0 bases from V and 4 from J; bases not matched to a gene: 5. The germline gives CDR1 KGHSH, CDR2 LQKENI. This CDR3 has 15 amino acids. The CDR3 nucleotides read TGTGCCAGCTCACCACCGGAGGGGGCGTTCTATGGCTACACCTTC. It is translated as CASSPPEGAFYGYTF.

By frequency in the sample, this clonotype is medium-sized. CDR3 DNA: TGTGCCAGCAGCCTTGACAGGGGGCAATCCTACGAGCAGTACTTC. It yields the protein CASSLDRGQSYEQYF. The chain couples TRBV6-5 to TRBJ2-7; 10 bases are a match to TRBD1. Germline V gives CDR1 MNHEY, CDR2 SVGAGI. The length of the CDR3 is 15 residues. Trimming took 6 bases from V and 1 from J; bases not matched to a gene: 6.

This clonotype is a singleton in its sample. A much larger clone differs by one base, so this may be a read error. The chain carries TRBV5-4 and TRBJ1-3, with D maybe TRBD1 (5 bases). Germline V CDR1 and CDR2: SGHNT, YYREEE (reference sequence). V was pared by 1 base and J by 12 bases, with 11 bases between. The length of the CDR3 is 12 residues. CDR3 region: CASSLQGDIIYF. The CDR3 DNA is TGTGCCAGCAGCTTGCAGGGAGATATCATATATTTT. The complete variable domain, with remaining parts taken from reference TRBV5-4 and TRBJ1-3, reads ETGVTQSPTHLIKTRGQQVTLRCSSQSGHNTVSWYQQALGQGPQFIFQYYREEENGRGNFPPRFSGLQFPNYSSELNVNALELDDSALYLCASSLQGDIIYFGEGSWLTVV.

On this clonotype: A read error is possible here, since a much larger clone lies one base away. J is TRBJ2-3 and V is TRBV19; D perhaps matches TRBD1 (5 bases). The CDR3 loop spans 13 amino acids. Between the trimmed V and J ends, which lost 5 bases and 4 bases, there was a span of 10 bases. Germline V gives CDR1 LNHDA, CDR2 SQIVND (reference sequence). Here the CDR3 reads CASSLGHADTQYF. The DNA for the CDR3 is TGTGCCAGTAGTTTAGGACACGCAGATACGCAGTATTTT.

Relative to its sample, this clonotype is medium-sized (0.01 to 0.1%). The rearrangement joins TRBV27 to TRBJ1-2; weak D call: TRBD1 (6 bases). The CDR3 totals 18 residues. The V and J ends lost 4 bases and 4 bases respectively, with 25 bases between them. Germline CDR1 is MNHEY and CDR2 is SMNVEV (reference sequence). The CDR3 nucleotides are TGTGCCAGCAGTTCACGGGGACAAGAATACAAAGAAGGCTATGGCTACACCTTC. This sequence encodes CASSSRGQEYKEGYGYTF.

The CDR3 sequence is CASSQAGHTYNEQFF. CDR3 nucleotide sequence: TGTGCCAGCAGCCAAGCGGGACACACCTACAATGAGCAGTTCTTC. This chain connects TRBV11-1 to TRBJ2-1; a possible D gene is TRBD2 (7 bases). Germline V gives CDR1 SGHAT, CDR2 FQDESV (reference sequence). CDR3 length: 15 amino acids. V lost 5 bases and J lost 2, with 13 bases in between.

This clonotype was detected only a few times. The gene calls are TRBV20-1 and TRBJ2-7; 7 nucleotides match TRBD1. Trimming at V came to 1 base and at J to 6 bases, leaving 12 bases not matched to a gene. Germline V gene sequence: CDR1 DFQATT, CDR2 SNEGSKA (reference sequence). The CDR3 contains 15 residues. The CDR3 coding sequence is TGCAGTGCTAGAGTAGTACACAGGGGAAGGGGCGAGCAGTACTTC. Translation: CSARVVHRGRGEQYF.

By share, this clonotype ranks as medium-sized. The chain employs TRBV7-2 and TRBJ2-3, with D possibly being TRBD2 (6 bases). Germline V lookup: CDR1 SGHTA, CDR2 FQGNSA. The germline V and J ends were trimmed by 1 base and 0 bases, with 14 bases remaining between them. The CDR3 has 17 residues. The CDR3 region has the DNA TGTGCCAGCAGCTTAGGCGGGGCCTGGGGTAGCACAGATACGCAGTATTTT. Protein: CASSLGGAWGSTDTQYF.

V usage is TRBV29-1 and J usage is TRBJ2-1; maybe TRBD2 (6 bases). From germline, CDR1 is SQVTM and CDR2 ANQGSEA. The CDR3 extends over 10 amino acids. V was pared by 4 bases and J by 10 bases, with 8 bases between. CDR3 DNA: TGCAGCGTTGGAGGACTAGAGCAGTTCTTC. Translation gives CSVGGLEQFF.